Below are 20 T cell receptor beta chains sequenced from a single sample in a study of graft-versus-host responses after intestinal transplantation. These TCRs are of unknown antigen specificity. Profiled with immunoSEQ multiplex PCR; TCRdb holds only in-frame clones, not every one. The sample includes around 64,000 clones, 90% to 95% of them seen just once. The sequencing here drew on unstimulated CD4+ T cells sorted from spleen or lymph node cells, taken before transplant. These receptors were taken from a human donor who was the organ donor for an intestinal transplant.

CDR3 sequence reads: CASSKGPQETQYF. The CDR3 nucleotides read TGTGCCAGCAGCAAGGGACCCCAAGAGACCCAGTACTTC. The J gene is TRBJ2-5, the V gene TRBV21-1. TRBV21-1 is listed as a pseudogene. The CDR3 totals 13 residues.

This clone was observed once. The CDR3 reads CASSQGLAVAKNIQYF. The DNA for the CDR3 is TGCGCCAGCAGCCAAGGGCTAGCGGTAGCCAAAAACATTCAGTACTTC. V is TRBV4-1 and J is TRBJ2-4; 7 bases align to TRBD2. This CDR3 is 16 amino acids long. The V gene's germline CDR1 is MGHRA and CDR2 YSYEKL. V dropped 1 base and J dropped 0; count of bases not matched to a gene: 3.

CDR3 nucleotide sequence: TGCGCCAGCAGGTATGGAGGCCAAGAGACCCAGTACTTC. This translates into CASRYGGQETQYF. The chain has TRBV5-1 and TRBJ2-5; TRBD2 might be the D (5 bases). Trimming took off 5 bases at V and 1 base at J, with 9 bases between the two ends. The CDR3 extends over 13 amino acids. Germline CDR1 is SGHRS and CDR2 is YFSETQ.

The chain recombines TRBV29-1 with TRBJ1-2; the D gene is possibly TRBD1 (5 bases). The germline CDR1 and CDR2 sequences are SQVTM and ANQGSEA. The CDR3 spans 14 residues. The V end was cut by 6 bases, the J end by 3 bases, with 17 bases between. As DNA, the CDR3 is TGCAGCGTAGGAGAGTCAGGGATGGACTATGGCTACACCTTC. Encoded protein: CSVGESGMDYGYTF.

The rearrangement links TRBV5-4 to TRBJ2-5, with D unresolved. The V gene's germline CDR1 is SGHNT and CDR2 YYREEE (reference sequence). The CDR3 has 12 amino acids. Trimming removed 4 bases from V and 1 base from J, with 5 bases in between. CDR3 DNA sequence: TGTGCCAGCAGCGGCCCCCAAGAGACCCAGTACTTC. Protein: CASSGPQETQYF.

The J gene is TRBJ1-4, the V gene TRBV4-1; 7 nucleotides line up with TRBD1. CDR1 MGHRA and CDR2 YSYEKL come from the germline V gene. This CDR3 has 16 amino acids. V was pared by 0 bases and J by 7 bases, with 8 bases of the junction left unmatched. In DNA, the CDR3 is TGCGCCAGCAGCCAAGATCTCTCAGGGGGGGGTGAAAAACTGTTTTTT. Translated: CASSQDLSGGGEKLFF.

On this clone itself: The sample holds other DNA sequences that translate to the same CDR3. The rearrangement links TRBV5-1 to TRBJ2-3; D gene uncertain. Germline CDR1 is SGHRS and CDR2 is YFSETQ. The CDR3 totals 15 residues. Trimming removed 0 bases from V and 0 bases from J, with 8 bases in between. The CDR3 protein is CASSLGRASTDTQYF. In nucleotides, the CDR3 is TGCGCCAGCAGCTTGGGAAGGGCTAGCACAGATACGCAGTATTTT.

The V gene is TRBV6-1, the J gene TRBJ1-2; D possibly corresponds to TRBD1 (6 bases). Germline V gives CDR1 MNHNS, CDR2 SASEGT. V was cut by 3 bases and J by 7 bases, with 6 bases left in between. The CDR3 sequence is 11 residues long. In nucleotides, the CDR3 is TGTGCCAGCAGTGAGGGGGCTGGCTACACCTTC. It is translated as CASSEGAGYTF.

The J gene is TRBJ1-5, the V gene TRBV7-2; 7 bases align to TRBD1. Trimming removed 2 bases from V and 6 bases from J; junction bases left unmatched: 4. The CDR3 has 14 residues. CDR1 and CDR2 (germline): SGHTA, FQGNSA. The CDR3 here is CASSLKGGSQPQHF. CDR3 in DNA: TGTGCCAGCAGCTTAAAAGGGGGCAGTCAGCCCCAGCATTTT.

This clone occurred once. The V call is TRBV27, the J call TRBJ1-4; 7 nucleotides line up with TRBD1. CDR3 size: 15 residues. The trim removed 8 bases at V and 3 bases at J, leaving 9 bases unmatched. Per germline, CDR1 MNHEY and CDR2 SMNVEV (reference sequence). The CDR3 coding sequence is TGTGCCAGCCAACGATGGGGACAGTCTAATGAAAAACTGTTTTTT. Protein product: CASQRWGQSNEKLFF. The full variable domain, in which reference TRBV27 and TRBJ1-4 provide the parts outside the CDR3, is EAQVTQNPRYLITVTGKKLTVTCSQNMNHEYMSWYRQDPGLGLRQIYYSMNVEVTDKGDVPEGYKVSRKEKRNFPLILESPSPNQTSLYFCASQRWGQSNEKLFFGSGTQLSVL.

The chain links TRBV5-4 to TRBJ1-4; 8 bases line up with TRBD1. The CDR3 runs to 14 residues. After removal of 10 bases from V and 5 bases from J, the junction contained 10 bases not matched to a gene. Germline CDR1 and CDR2: SGHNT and YYREEE (reference sequence). DNA of the CDR3: TGTGCCGGCGCCACAGGGGGGGTAAATGAAAAACTGTTTTTT. It is translated as CAGATGGVNEKLFF. Full variable domain (missing parts from reference TRBV5-4 and TRBJ1-4): ETGVTQSPTHLIKTRGQQVTLRCSSQSGHNTVSWYQQALGQGPQFIFQYYREEENGRGNFPPRFSGLQFPNYSSELNVNALELDDSALYLCAGATGGVNEKLFFGSGTQLSVL.

The chain has TRBV21-1 and TRBJ2-2. TRBV21-1 is flagged as a pseudogene. This CDR3 comprises 12 residues. The chain's CDR3 is CASSQETGELFF. CDR3 in DNA: TGTGCCAGCAGCCAGGAGACCGGGGAGCTGTTTTTT.

This sequence joins TRBV6-5 and TRBJ1-2, with D hard to call. Germline lookup yields CDR1 MNHEY and CDR2 SVGAGI. This CDR3 comprises 13 residues. V was cut by 10 bases and J by 0 bases, with 12 bases left in between. CDR3: CATRRESNYGYTF. CDR3 sequence (DNA): TGTGCCACCCGACGAGAGTCTAACTATGGCTACACCTTC.

This chain uses TRBV5-6 with TRBJ1-2; possibly TRBD1 for D (5 bases). Germline loops: CDR1 SGHDT, CDR2 YYEEEE. The CDR3 is 12 residues long. V lost 4 bases to trimming and J lost 4 bases, with 8 bases between them. The CDR3 bases are TGTGCCAGCAGCCTGGGACTCTATGGCTACACCTTC. Residues: CASSLGLYGYTF.

The chain combines TRBV5-4 with TRBJ2-1, with TRBD2 matching 12 bases. The germline CDR1 and CDR2 sequences are SGHNT and YYREEE (reference sequence). V lost 4 bases to trimming and J lost 3 bases; unmatched junction nucleotides: 8. The CDR3 runs to 17 residues. CDR3 in amino acids: CASSPPTSGGDYNEQFF. CDR3 DNA sequence: TGTGCCAGCAGCCCACCGACTAGCGGGGGAGACTACAATGAGCAGTTCTTC.

This rearrangement joins TRBV7-3 to TRBJ2-5, with TRBD2 matching 10 bases. The J segment lost 5 bases and the V segment lost 3 bases, leaving 0 bases of the junction unmatched. Germline loops: CDR1 SGHTA, CDR2 FQGTGA. This CDR3 is 13 amino acids long. As DNA, the CDR3 is TGTGCCAGCAGCTTTAGCGGGGGGGAGACCCAGTACTTC. Protein sequence: CASSFSGGETQYF.

The chain carries TRBV19 and TRBJ2-1; TRBD1 matches at 7 bases. Germline loops: CDR1 LNHDA, CDR2 SQIVND (reference sequence). CDR3 length equals 14 residues. The V segment lost 7 bases and the J segment 8 bases; nucleotides outside the gene matches: 11. CDR3 coding DNA: TGTGCCAGTAAAGGCTGGCAGGGGGTTGATGAGCAGTTCTTC. Its protein product is CASKGWQGVDEQFF.

The chain joins TRBV30 to TRBJ2-5, with D possibly being TRBD2 (5 bases). Per germline, CDR1 GTSNPN and CDR2 SVGIG (reference sequence). This CDR3 has 13 amino acids. The V end lost 3 bases, the J end lost 5 bases, and 13 bases lay between the germline ends. CDR3 sequence reads: CAWRRDQRETQYF. CDR3 nucleotide sequence: TGTGCCTGGAGAAGGGATCAGCGGGAGACCCAGTACTTC.

This chain connects TRBV10-3 to TRBJ2-2; tentative D call: TRBD1 (6 bases). The germline CDR1 and CDR2 sequences are ENHRY and SYGVKD. The V end lost 6 bases, the J end lost 0 bases, and 17 bases lay between the germline ends. The length of the CDR3 is 17 residues. CDR3: CAISAPQGNANTGELFF. For the CDR3, the DNA is TGTGCCATCAGCGCTCCTCAGGGGAACGCGAACACCGGGGAGCTGTTTTTT.

The chain has TRBV5-4 and TRBJ2-7; 10 positions agree with TRBD2. The CDR3 spans 15 residues. Germline CDR1 is SGHNT and CDR2 is YYREEE (reference sequence). V gave up 2 bases and J gave up 5 bases; unmatched junction bases: 7. In nucleotides, the CDR3 is TGTGCCAGCAGCTTAGCGGGGGGGTTCCCTAACGAGCAGTACTTC. Translation gives CASSLAGGFPNEQYF.